This T cell receptor beta chain was obtained from a study of blood T cell repertoires in COVID-19. TCRdb's copy holds only in-frame clones and misses some; the assay was immunoSEQ multiplex PCR. The sample has roughly 400,000 clones, over 75% seen once. V gave up 3 bases and J gave up 3 bases; unmatched junction bases: 5. The CDR3 loop spans 16 amino acids. Per the germline V gene, CDR1 is SGHRS and CDR2 is YFSETQ. This sequence joins TRBV5-1 and TRBJ2-2, with 10 bases aligning to TRBD1. This TCR came from a woman between 35 and 50 years old with acute COVID-19. Sequencing used PBMCs or T cells enriched from blood (not recorded which). CDR3 sequence reads: CASSSGQGVDTGELFF. The CDR3 DNA follows: TGCGCCAGCAGCTCTGGACAGGGGGTGGACACCGGGGAGCTGTTTTTT.